This T cell receptor (beta chain) was sequenced during a study of T cell repertoires in cytomegalovirus infection. TCRdb independently ran MiXCR on the reads; one entry per CDR3 protein. Of approximately 750,000 distinct CDR3 sequences in the sample, 35% to 45% were seen once. Germline CDR1 MNHNS, CDR2 SASEGT. The V and J ends lost 2 bases and 1 base respectively, with 8 bases between them. This CDR3 is 14 amino acids long. About this clonotype: Its target is not known. The final CDR3 position lacks the conserved phenylalanine or tryptophan, pointing to a likely read error.

Study findings and constraints: Clonotypes of TCR beta that were HLA-C-restricted and CMV-specific dominated the ex vivo response.

The sequenced material came from PBMCs. The rearrangement uses TRBV6-1 and TRBJ1-1, with D perhaps matching TRBD1 (5 bases). This clonotype was sampled from a human donor in good health (CMV status not recorded). Some clones in this sample may be carry-over from other donors' samples. The chain's CDR3 is CASSELRENTEAFC. The CDR3 DNA is TGTGCCAGCAGTGAACTCAGGGAGAACACTGAAGCTTTCTGT.